This TCR beta chain was captured by sequencing in a study of human T cells and chemical hapten exposure. The overall study: Variability of per-sample TCR yields stemmed mainly from small differences in pooled library volume.

Stated time point: patch test 1, 2 weeks after DPC sensitization. Treatment here: therapeutic diphenylcyclopropenone sensitization with weekly scalp DPC. The library tagged individual cDNA molecules with unique molecular identifiers. TCRdb processed the RACE reads anew with MiXCR; each CDR3 protein has one entry. The sample shows approximately 74,000 distinct CDR3 sequences, around a third of them seen only once. Trimming left V 5 bases short and J 0 bases short, with 15 bases between. CDR1 is SGHTA, CDR2 FQGNSA, per germline. The CDR3 spans 16 residues. V usage is TRBV7-2 and J usage is TRBJ2-3; D could derive from TRBD1 or TRBD2 (5 bases each). The sample here was whole blood, taken in connection with sensitization to the hapten diphenylcyclopropenone (DPC). This TCR was sampled from a middle-aged man with alopecia areata. Some clones in this sample may be carry-over from other donors' samples. CDR3 region: CASSENGAASTDTQYF. Written as DNA, the CDR3 is TGTGCCAGCAGCGAGAACGGGGCAGCTAGCACAGATACGCAGTATTTT.